Here is one T cell receptor beta chain with its context. Its antigen is undetermined. Profiling relied on immunoSEQ multiplex PCR, and the TCRdb table lists in-frame clones only, not all of them. The table records roughly 380,000 clones, more than 75% of them present only once. The sample's treatment: over 15 received Ad26.COV2.S at low or high dose, single or two shots; several received placebo; per-sample allocation not given. Sampling occurred on day 63 after the first vaccine or placebo injection. It was Wuhan-strain SARS-CoV-2 spike that the Ad26 vaccine vector expressed. The data originate from a study of Ad26.COV2.S vaccination and SARS-CoV-2 variants. The overall study: Ad26.COV2.S, an intramuscular injection, was given once or twice 56 days apart.

Study-level points and caveats: Considerable breadth of spike-specific CD8+ and CD4+ T cell responses has reportedly been documented following vaccination.

The receptor was isolated from a person aged 18-65 years who received the Ad26.COV2.S COVID-19 vaccine or a placebo. Material: peripheral blood, obtained in a trial of Ad26.COV2.S vaccine versus placebo.

The CDR3 DNA reads TGCGCCAGCAGCCAAGGAGGAGAAGCTTTCTTT. It codes for CASSQGGEAFF. The V gene is TRBV4-3, the J gene TRBJ1-1; D is unresolved. Deletions cut 1 base from V and 8 bases from J, with 5 bases between. In germline, CDR1 is LGHNA, CDR2 YSLEER. This CDR3 is built from 11 residues.